This T cell receptor beta chain originates from a study of shared clonotypes between healthy human individuals. Libraries were prepared by immunoSEQ multiplex PCR; TCRdb keeps only in-frame clonotypes and omits some of them. The sample has some 680,000 clones; roughly 72% are singletons. This CDR3 has 15 amino acids. The source is a woman in her twenties or thirties in good health. The source material was memory CD4+ T cells sorted from blood. As to subset: CD45RA-negative fraction. V usage is TRBV12-2 and J usage is TRBJ2-7. TRBV12-2 is a pseudogene. In nucleotides, the CDR3 is TGTGCAAGTCGCCGATGGACGGGTTTAGCCTACGAGCAGTACTTC. It encodes CASRRWTGLAYEQYF.